These T cell receptor beta chains were read from a single sample in a study of technical replicates of blood from a handful of donors. Libraries were prepared by immunoSEQ multiplex PCR; TCRdb keeps only in-frame clonotypes and omits some of them. The sample records about 79,000 clones, around 92% being singletons. Sequenced material: T cells isolated from PBMCs. Every receptor here comes from a human donor in good health. Some clones in this sample may be carry-over from other donors' samples. The CDR3 runs from the conserved cysteine through the conserved F or W. Fields, in order: D gene, V gene, J gene, clone size, CDR3 protein, CDR3 DNA. The D gene is left open where the match is weak. For some rows the clone size is stated as once, few or many, or as a class when expanded; others skip it.

-	TRBV11-3	TRBJ2-7	-	CASSLGGGSYFYEQYF	TGTGCCAGCAGCTTAGGAGGTGGGAGTTATTTCTACGAGCAGTACTTC
-	TRBV13	TRBJ2-1	-	CASSPQGPHEQFF	TGTGCCAGCAGCCCACAGGGACCCCATGAGCAGTTCTTC
TRBD2	TRBV19	TRBJ2-5	-	CASSIPGREGETQYF	TGTGCCAGTAGTATTCCGGGGAGGGAGGGGGAGACCCAGTACTTC
-	TRBV5-1	TRBJ2-2	-	CASSLNINTGELFF	TGCGCCAGCAGCTTGAACATAAACACCGGGGAGCTGTTTTTT
-	TRBV18	TRBJ1-1	few	CASSPDTGTEAFF	TGTGCCAGCTCACCAGATACAGGCACTGAAGCTTTCTTT
TRBD1	TRBV6-5	TRBJ1-2	-	CASSGTGPNYGYTF	TGTGCCAGCAGCGGGACAGGGCCGAACTATGGCTACACCTTC
-	TRBV30	TRBJ1-2	-	CASLLPAFNYGYTF	TGTGCCTCCCTGCTTCCCGCGTTTAACTATGGCTACACCTTC
-	TRBV27	TRBJ2-2	few	CASSAVQNTGELFF	TGTGCCAGCAGTGCCGTACAGAACACCGGGGAGCTGTTTTTT
-	TRBV21-1	TRBJ1-2	few	CASSHRQNYGYTF	TGTGCCAGCAGCCATCGACAGAACTATGGCTACACCTTC
TRBD1	TRBV5-1	TRBJ2-2	-	CASTTSGTENTGELFF	TGCGCCAGCACGACATCCGGGACAGAGAACACCGGGGAGCTGTTTTTT
TRBD1	TRBV19	TRBJ2-2	-	CASSILQGAGELFF	TGTGCCAGTAGTATCCTACAGGGGGCCGGGGAGCTGTTTTTT
TRBD2	TRBV7-9	TRBJ2-1	-	CASSSRRLSGRAYEQFF	TGTGCCAGCAGCTCCCGACGACTAAGCGGGAGGGCCTATGAGCAGTTCTTC
TRBD2	TRBV9	TRBJ2-1	-	CASSVETSGGSSYNEQFF	TGTGCCAGCAGCGTAGAGACTAGCGGAGGGAGCTCCTACAATGAGCAGTTCTTC
-	TRBV19	TRBJ1-1	-	CASIYRGTNTEAFF	TGTGCCAGTATATACCGAGGTACGAACACTGAAGCTTTCTTT
-	TRBV28	TRBJ2-2	-	CASSLTDTGELFF	TGTGCCAGCTCCCTAACGGACACCGGGGAGCTGTTTTTT
TRBD1	TRBV2	TRBJ2-2	-	CASSPDRVVAGELFF	TGTGCCAGCAGTCCGGACAGGGTAGTTGCCGGGGAGCTGTTTTTT
-	TRBV27	TRBJ2-5	-	CASSLMGAGGETQYF	TGTGCCAGCAGTCTTATGGGGGCAGGGGGGGAGACCCAGTACTTC
TRBD2	TRBV5-4	TRBJ2-3	once	CASSPSWREVPDTQYF	TGTGCCAGCAGCCCGTCCTGGCGGGAGGTTCCAGATACGCAGTATTTT
-	TRBV7-2	TRBJ2-7	-	CASSLPGGTYEQYF	TGTGCCAGCAGCCTACCCGGAGGAACCTACGAGCAGTACTTC
TRBD2	TRBV2	TRBJ2-7	-	CASTSPSGIYEQYF	TGTGCCAGCACATCCCCTAGCGGGATCTACGAGCAGTACTTC
-	TRBV10-3	TRBJ1-2	-	CAISESGALGYGYTF	TGTGCCATCAGTGAGTCAGGGGCCCTAGGCTATGGCTACACCTTC
-	TRBV4-2	TRBJ1-5	-	CASSQVQGTSNQPQHF	TGTGCCAGCAGCCAAGTCCAGGGGACCTCCAATCAGCCCCAGCATTTT
-	TRBV29-1	TRBJ1-5	-	CSVEVRENQPQHF	TGCAGCGTTGAAGTCCGGGAAAATCAGCCCCAGCATTTT
TRBD1	TRBV5-8	TRBJ1-1	-	CASSKGTGSGGFEAFF	TGTGCCAGCAGCAAAGGGACAGGGTCGGGGGGATTTGAAGCTTTCTTT
-	TRBV27	TRBJ2-1	few	CASSLGGWANEQFF	TGTGCCAGCAGTTTAGGAGGGTGGGCCAATGAGCAGTTCTTC
-	TRBV7-9	TRBJ2-3	-	CASSTGTDTQYF	TGTGCCAGCAGCACAGGCACAGATACGCAGTATTTT
-	TRBV6-5	TRBJ1-3	-	CASLDSAGNTIYF	TGTGCCAGTCTCGATTCAGCTGGAAACACCATATATTTT
TRBD1	TRBV27	TRBJ1-1	-	CASSLTGVGTEAFF	TGTGCCAGCAGTCTCACAGGGGTGGGGACTGAAGCTTTCTTT
-	TRBV28	TRBJ1-4	-	CASSFILGGGDEKLFF	TGTGCCAGCAGTTTTATTCTCGGAGGGGGGGATGAAAAACTGTTTTTT
TRBD2	TRBV7-3	TRBJ2-2	-	CASSLGLARNTGELFF	TGTGCCAGCAGCTTAGGACTAGCGAGAAACACCGGGGAGCTGTTTTTT
TRBD1	TRBV28	TRBJ1-1	-	CASSPDRGTEAFF	TGTGCCAGCAGCCCCGACAGGGGCACTGAAGCTTTCTTT
-	TRBV9	TRBJ1-2	-	CASSVDPRSVNYGYTF	TGTGCCAGCAGCGTAGACCCCCGATCAGTTAACTATGGCTACACCTTC
TRBD1	TRBV4-1	TRBJ1-1	few	CASSQDRRTEAFF	TGCGCCAGCAGCCAGGACAGGCGGACTGAAGCTTTCTTT
TRBD1	TRBV7-6	TRBJ1-1	-	CASSFPGTGDTEAFF	TGTGCCAGCAGCTTCCCCGGGACAGGGGACACTGAAGCTTTCTTT
-	TRBV7-8	TRBJ1-1	once	CASSLARNEAFF	TGTGCCAGCAGCTTAGCCAGGAATGAAGCTTTCTTT
TRBD2	TRBV7-9	TRBJ2-5	-	CASRLAGGLWETQYF	TGTGCCAGCAGGCTAGCGGGGGGGCTTTGGGAGACCCAGTACTTC
TRBD1	TRBV25-1	TRBJ2-3	-	CASSEFPGTGGVTDTQYF	TGTGCCAGCAGTGAGTTTCCCGGGACAGGGGGGGTCACAGATACGCAGTATTTT
TRBD1	TRBV13	TRBJ2-3	-	CASSWIRQGGEDTQYF	TGTGCCAGCAGTTGGATCCGACAGGGGGGCGAGGATACGCAGTATTTT
TRBD1	TRBV29-1	TRBJ1-2	-	CSVVTGTGNGYTF	TGCAGCGTGGTAACCGGGACAGGGAACGGCTACACCTTC
-	TRBV25-1	TRBJ2-5	-	CASSGTTGTGFGETQYF	TGTGCCAGCAGTGGTACGACCGGGACTGGTTTTGGGGAGACCCAGTACTTC
-	TRBV27	TRBJ2-7	-	CASSFTAGREQYF	TGTGCCAGCAGTTTCACTGCAGGGCGCGAGCAGTACTTC
TRBD2	TRBV7-7	TRBJ2-3	-	CASSTGGGLGTDTQYF	TGTGCCAGCAGCACGGGGGGGGGACTTGGCACAGATACGCAGTATTTT
TRBD1	TRBV2	TRBJ1-1	-	CASSEDRVGTEAFF	TGTGCCAGCAGCGAAGACAGGGTCGGAACTGAAGCTTTCTTT
TRBD1	TRBV19	TRBJ2-5	-	CASSNGQGSLETQYF	TGTGCCAGTAGTAATGGACAGGGCAGCTTGGAGACCCAGTACTTC
TRBD1	TRBV7-8	TRBJ1-2	once	CASSLVQTGGDGYTF	TGTGCCAGCAGCTTAGTCCAGACAGGGGGTGATGGCTACACCTTC
-	TRBV6-5	TRBJ2-1	-	CASSRDTLNEQFF	TGTGCCAGCAGCCGGGACACATTGAATGAGCAGTTCTTC
-	TRBV4-3	TRBJ2-2	-	CASSQDRGRGGTGELFF	TGCGCCAGCAGCCAAGATCGAGGCAGGGGTGGGACCGGGGAGCTGTTTTTT
TRBD2	TRBV19	TRBJ2-1	-	CASSIERELNEQFF	TGTGCCAGTAGTATCGAGCGGGAGCTCAATGAGCAGTTCTTC
TRBD1	TRBV7-9	TRBJ1-1	-	CASSVDRGWKAFF	TGTGCCAGCAGCGTAGACAGGGGCTGGAAAGCTTTCTTT
TRBD2	TRBV28	TRBJ2-7	-	CASSFLAELSYEQYF	TGTGCCAGCAGTTTCCTAGCGGAGCTCTCCTACGAGCAGTACTTC
TRBD2	TRBV9	TRBJ2-1	-	CASSVGTSGSNEQFF	TGTGCCAGCAGCGTAGGGACTAGCGGGAGTAATGAGCAGTTCTTC
-	TRBV30	TRBJ2-5	-	CAWKDYQWGTQYF	TGTGCCTGGAAGGACTATCAATGGGGGACCCAGTACTTC
-	TRBV15	TRBJ2-7	once	CATSRYRELLRDEQYF	TGTGCCACCAGCAGATACCGGGAATTGCTCAGAGACGAGCAGTACTTC